Listed below are T cell receptor beta chains from one sample, sequenced in a study of shared clonotypes between healthy human individuals. Sequenced by immunoSEQ multiplex PCR; TCRdb stores in-frame clones only, minus some. The table has under 2.5 million clones, 80% to 95% seen once; the top ten hold about 0.41%. The source material was naive CD4+ T cells from PBMCs. The receptors come from a young man in good health. Some clones in this sample may be carry-over from other donors' samples. CDR3s include the opening cysteine and the closing phenylalanine or tryptophan. Fields, in order: V gene, D gene, clone size, J gene, CDR3 DNA, CDR3 protein. D genes are given only for firm matches. Size is stated for part of the rows, as once, few or many counts, or as a class when the clone is expanded.

TRBV7-9	NA	NA	TRBJ2-1	TGTGCCAGCAGCTTAGGCAGGGACTACAATGAGCAGTTCTTC	CASSLGRDYNEQFF
TRBV30	TRBD1	NA	TRBJ1-2	TGTGCCTGGAGGATACAGGGGGCGGATGGCTACACCTTC	CAWRIQGADGYTF
TRBV6-5	NA	NA	TRBJ2-2	TGTGCCAGCAGTTACGTGGAGGATGGCGGGGAGCTGTTTTTT	CASSYVEDGGELFF
TRBV7-2	NA	once	TRBJ1-5	TGTGCCAGCAGCTTAAGGGATGTTGGCAATCAGCCCCAGCATTTT	CASSLRDVGNQPQHF
TRBV9	NA	few	TRBJ2-1	TGTGCCAGCAGCGTAGTTGGTAGCGGCAATGAGCAGTTCTTC	CASSVVGSGNEQFF
TRBV9	NA	NA	TRBJ2-7	TGTGCCAGCAGCGCCACCGGACAGAGCTACGAGCAGTACTTC	CASSATGQSYEQYF
TRBV28	TRBD1	NA	TRBJ1-2	TGTGCCAGCGCCAATCCTGGGACAGGAAACTATGGCTACACCTTC	CASANPGTGNYGYTF
TRBV5-1	NA	NA	TRBJ1-3	TGCGCCAGCAGCTTGGGAGTCAGCATCTCTGGAAACACCATATATTTT	CASSLGVSISGNTIYF
TRBV7-2	TRBD1	NA	TRBJ1-2	TGTGCCAGCAGGTTCCCCGGACAGGCACAATATGGCTACACCTTC	CASRFPGQAQYGYTF
TRBV7-8	TRBD2	NA	TRBJ2-5	TGTGCCAGCCGAGTTTCCGGGACTAGCGGGAGGGGGACCCAGTACTTC	CASRVSGTSGRGTQYF
TRBV6-5	NA	NA	TRBJ1-3	TGTGCCAGCAGTTACCAGGCAGCCGGAAACACCATATATTTT	CASSYQAAGNTIYF
TRBV6-6	NA	NA	TRBJ1-2	TGTGCCAGCAGTTACCCCACAACAGGGACCTATGGCTACACCTTC	CASSYPTTGTYGYTF
TRBV28	NA	NA	TRBJ1-2	TGTGCCAGCGCCCCGTATGTTTGGGACCGTAAGCTGAACTATGGCTACACCTTC	CASAPYVWDRKLNYGYTF
TRBV28	NA	NA	TRBJ2-1	TGTGCCAGCAGTAGGGGTGGCAGTTGGTCCTACAATGAGCAGTTCTTC	CASSRGGSWSYNEQFF
TRBV5-1	NA	once	TRBJ1-2	TGCGCCAGCAGCTTGGGGGCCAGCCCAGCTCCTGGCTACACCTTC	CASSLGASPAPGYTF
TRBV5-8	NA	many	TRBJ1-5	TGTGCCAGCAGCCGAGACAGACACAATCAGCCCCAGCATTTT	CASSRDRHNQPQHF
TRBV5-1	NA	NA	TRBJ1-2	TGCGCCAGCAGCCCGGCCGCAGGGAATGGCTACACCTTC	CASSPAAGNGYTF
TRBV25-1	TRBD1	NA	TRBJ1-5	TGTGCCACTCACACTTCGGACAGGGGATTTTATAGCAATCAGCCCCAGCATTTT	CATHTSDRGFYSNQPQHF